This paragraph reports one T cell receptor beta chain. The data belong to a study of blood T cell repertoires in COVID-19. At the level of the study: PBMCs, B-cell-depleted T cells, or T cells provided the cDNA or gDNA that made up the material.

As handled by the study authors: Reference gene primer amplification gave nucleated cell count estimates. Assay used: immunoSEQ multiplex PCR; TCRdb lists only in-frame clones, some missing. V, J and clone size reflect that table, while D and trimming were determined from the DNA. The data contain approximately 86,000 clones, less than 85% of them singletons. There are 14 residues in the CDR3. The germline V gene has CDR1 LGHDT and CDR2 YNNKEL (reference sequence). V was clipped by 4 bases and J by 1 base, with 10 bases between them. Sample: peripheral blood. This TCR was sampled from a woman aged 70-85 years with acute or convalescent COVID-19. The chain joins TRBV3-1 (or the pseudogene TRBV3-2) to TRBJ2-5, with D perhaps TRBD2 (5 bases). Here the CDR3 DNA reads TGTGCCAGCAGCCCCTGGGCGGGCCAAGAGACCCAGTACTTC. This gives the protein CASSPWAGQETQYF.